Listed below are T cell receptor beta chains from one sample, sequenced in a study of shared clonotypes between healthy human individuals. TCRdb keeps only in-frame clones here, not all; method: immunoSEQ multiplex PCR. This table holds about 2 million clones, approximately 94% found once. The sequenced material came from naive CD8+ T cells sorted from blood. These receptors all stem from a man in his late teens or twenties in good health. Both conserved end residues are part of each CDR3. D genes are given only for firm matches. The listing skips clone size in some rows; elsewhere it reads once, few, many or a size class.

TGTGCCAGCAGTGTGGGGACAGGGGACACTGAAGCTTTCTTT CASSVGTGDTEAFF TRBJ1-1 TRBD1 - TRBV2
TGTGCCAGCAGTTCAGGGGCCCAGAGGTACGAAAAACTGTTTTTT CASSSGAQRYEKLFF TRBJ1-4 - - TRBV27
TGTGCCAGTAGTATCGACGCTGCCTACAATGAGCAGTTCTTC CASSIDAAYNEQFF TRBJ2-1 - - TRBV19
TGTGCCTGGAGTGTCGAGGGACCCACTGAAGCTTTCTTT CAWSVEGPTEAFF TRBJ1-1 - - TRBV30
TGTGCCAGACTAGATCCCGGGGGGGACCGCGAGCAGTACTTC CARLDPGGDREQYF TRBJ2-7 TRBD2 - TRBV2
TGTGCCAGCAGCTTAGCAACAGGAAGGTCTGGCGAGCAGTACTTC CASSLATGRSGEQYF TRBJ2-7 - once TRBV11-2
TGCGCCAGCAGCCAGGACGGGACTCCCTCCTACAATGAGCAGTTCTTC CASSQDGTPSYNEQFF TRBJ2-1 - - TRBV4-3
TGTGCCAGCAGGTCCCGGGACACCTCCTACGAGCAGTACTTC CASRSRDTSYEQYF TRBJ2-7 - - TRBV5-6
TGTGCCACCCAGGCGGCAGAGACCCAGTACTTC CATQAAETQYF TRBJ2-5 - - TRBV25-1
TGTGCCATCAGTGAGTCTGGTTTGGGGGACAGGGATATCTACGAGCAGTACTTC CAISESGLGDRDIYEQYF TRBJ2-7 TRBD1 - TRBV10-3